This T cell receptor (beta chain) was captured by sequencing in a study of blood T cell repertoires in COVID-19. The overall study: Donors in the United States, Italy and Spain gave samples during acute or convalescent COVID-19.

The table lists this clone with a count of one. Living in 24 US areas, the participants were between about 18 and 90 years of age. Source study methods: Estimation of nucleated cell counts relied on the amplification of reference gene primers. The assay was immunoSEQ multiplex PCR, and TCRdb's table has in-frame clones only and misses some. Clonal size and the V and J genes are those of that table, whereas D and trimming came from the DNA. The sample contains 190,000 or so clones, roughly 87% of which appear only once. The CDR3 spans 13 residues. The V end lost 6 bases, the J end lost 7 bases, and 15 bases lay between the germline ends.

V and J are TRBV12-3 or TRBV12-4 and TRBJ2-5, with D perhaps matching TRBD2 (7 bases). The receptor was isolated from a man aged 18 to 35 with acute COVID-19. Sequencing used PBMCs or T cells enriched from blood (not recorded which). The chain's CDR3 is CASSARGGGTQYF. Written as DNA, the CDR3 is TGTGCCAGCAGCGCCCGGGGAGGGGGGACCCAGTACTTC.